The sequence of this TCR beta chain was determined in a study of CD8 T cells in ankylosing spondylitis. The study's findings and limits: Disease-linked clones were found to be CD8+ and relatively rare in peripheral blood. There was a TCR beta motif, made of fewer than 10 highly homologous variants, that appeared characteristic of ankylosing spondylitis blood. The authors reported significant enrichment of disease-linked clones in matched ankylosing spondylitis synovial fluid.

Libraries of TCR beta came from quantitative 5'-RACE with molecular barcodes. TCRdb reprocessed the 5' RACE reads with MiXCR, giving one entry per CDR3 protein. The table has about 24,000 distinct CDR3 sequences, approximately 12% seen once; the top ten hold about 35%. The germline V gene has CDR1 MNHEY and CDR2 SVGEGT. The CDR3 covers 15 residues. Trimming stripped 4 bases from V and 6 bases from J, with 13 bases between. With regard to this clonotype: Its antigen is undetermined.

The receptor was derived from a male donor with ankylosing spondylitis or in good health (not recorded which). V and J are TRBV6-2 or TRBV6-3 and TRBJ2-6; D unresolved. Sample: blood. CDR3 DNA sequence: TGTGCCAGCAGTTCCTCGGTTGTTGTGGCCAACGTCCTGACTTTC. Its translation is CASSSSVVVANVLTF.